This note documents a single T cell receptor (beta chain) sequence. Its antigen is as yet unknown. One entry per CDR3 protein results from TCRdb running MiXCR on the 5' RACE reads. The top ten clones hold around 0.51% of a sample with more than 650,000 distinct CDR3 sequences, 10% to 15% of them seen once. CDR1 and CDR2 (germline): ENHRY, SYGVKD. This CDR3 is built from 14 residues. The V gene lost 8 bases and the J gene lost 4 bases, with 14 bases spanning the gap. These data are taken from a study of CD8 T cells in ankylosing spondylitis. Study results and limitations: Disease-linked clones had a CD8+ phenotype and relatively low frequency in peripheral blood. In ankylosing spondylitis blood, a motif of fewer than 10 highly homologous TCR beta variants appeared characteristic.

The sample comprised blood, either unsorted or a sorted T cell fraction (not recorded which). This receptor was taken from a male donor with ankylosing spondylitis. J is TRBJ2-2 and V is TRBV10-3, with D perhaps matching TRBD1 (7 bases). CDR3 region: CAIGGGGGTGELFF. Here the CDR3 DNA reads TGTGCCATCGGAGGGGGCGGTGGCACCGGGGAGCTGTTTTTT.